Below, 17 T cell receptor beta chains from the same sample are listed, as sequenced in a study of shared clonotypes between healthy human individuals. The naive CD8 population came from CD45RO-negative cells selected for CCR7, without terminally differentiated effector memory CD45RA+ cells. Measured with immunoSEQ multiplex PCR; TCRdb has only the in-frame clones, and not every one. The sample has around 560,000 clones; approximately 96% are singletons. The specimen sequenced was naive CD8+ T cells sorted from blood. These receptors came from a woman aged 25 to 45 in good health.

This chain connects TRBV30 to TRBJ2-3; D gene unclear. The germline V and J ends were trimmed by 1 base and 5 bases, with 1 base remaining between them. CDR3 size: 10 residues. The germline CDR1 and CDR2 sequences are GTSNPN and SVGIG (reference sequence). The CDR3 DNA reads TGTGCCTGGAGTGGAGATACGCAGTATTTT. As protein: CAWSGDTQYF.

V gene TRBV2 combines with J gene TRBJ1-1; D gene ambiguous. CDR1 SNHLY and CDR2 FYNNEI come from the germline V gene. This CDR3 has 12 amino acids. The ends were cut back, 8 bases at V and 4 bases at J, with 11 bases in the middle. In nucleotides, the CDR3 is TGTGCCAGCTCCAGGCTGGGCACTGAAGCTTTCTTT. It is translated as CASSRLGTEAFF.

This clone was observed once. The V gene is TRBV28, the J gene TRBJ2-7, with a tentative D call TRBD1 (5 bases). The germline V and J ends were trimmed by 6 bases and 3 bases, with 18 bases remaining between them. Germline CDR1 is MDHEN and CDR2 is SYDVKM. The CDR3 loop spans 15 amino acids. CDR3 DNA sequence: TGTGCCAGCAGGGGGCGCGGAGCGAATTACTACGAGCAGTACTTC. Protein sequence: CASRGRGANYYEQYF. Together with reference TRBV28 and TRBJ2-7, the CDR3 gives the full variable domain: DVKVTQSSRYLVKRTGEKVFLECVQDMDHENMFWYRQDPGLGLRLIYFSYDVKMKEKGDIPEGYSVSREKKERFSLILESASTNQTSMYLCASRGRGANYYEQYFGPGTRLTVT.

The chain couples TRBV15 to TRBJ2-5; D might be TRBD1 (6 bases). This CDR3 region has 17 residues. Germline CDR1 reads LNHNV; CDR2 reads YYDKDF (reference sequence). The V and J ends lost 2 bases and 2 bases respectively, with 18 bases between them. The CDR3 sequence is CATSRFETGHQQETQYF. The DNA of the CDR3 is TGTGCCACCAGCAGATTCGAAACAGGGCACCAACAAGAGACCCAGTACTTC.

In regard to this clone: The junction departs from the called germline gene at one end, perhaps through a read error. The CDR3 spells CASRLVREKVYGYTF. CDR3 sequence (DNA): TGTGCCAGCAGGTTGGTCCGGGAGAAGGTCTATGGCTACACCTTC. This chain connects TRBV5-8 to TRBJ1-2; no definite D call. The CDR3 extends over 15 amino acids. Germline CDR1 is SGHTS and CDR2 is YDEGEE.

The CDR3 region has the DNA TGCGCCAGCAGCCCCGGGACGATAGGATATGAGCAGTTCTTC. Protein sequence: CASSPGTIGYEQFF. The chain recombines TRBV5-1 with TRBJ2-1; D is perhaps TRBD1 or TRBD2 (5 bases each). Germline loops: CDR1 SGHRS, CDR2 YFSETQ. There are 14 residues in the CDR3. Between the trimmed V and J ends, which lost 4 bases and 8 bases, there was a span of 16 bases.

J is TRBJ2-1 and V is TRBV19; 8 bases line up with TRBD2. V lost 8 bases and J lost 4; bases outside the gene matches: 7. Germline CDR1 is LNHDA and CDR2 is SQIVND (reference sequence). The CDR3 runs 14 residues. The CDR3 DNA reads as TGTGCCAGTGGAGGGGGGACTAGGTACAATGAGCAGTTCTTC. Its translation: CASGGGTRYNEQFF.

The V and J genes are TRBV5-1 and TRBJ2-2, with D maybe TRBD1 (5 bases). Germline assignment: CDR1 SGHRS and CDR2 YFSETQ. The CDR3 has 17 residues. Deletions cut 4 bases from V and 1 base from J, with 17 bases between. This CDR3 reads CASSATTTDRNTGELFF. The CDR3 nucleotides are TGCGCCAGCAGCGCCACAACTACTGACAGGAACACCGGGGAGCTGTTTTTT.

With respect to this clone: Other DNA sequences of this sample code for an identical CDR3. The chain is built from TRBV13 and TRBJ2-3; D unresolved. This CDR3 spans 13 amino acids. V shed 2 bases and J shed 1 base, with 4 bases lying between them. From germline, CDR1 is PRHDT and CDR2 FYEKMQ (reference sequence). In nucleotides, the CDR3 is TGTGCCAGCAGCTTAAGGGGCACAGATACGCAGTATTTT. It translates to CASSLRGTDTQYF. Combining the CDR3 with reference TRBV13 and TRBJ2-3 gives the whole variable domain AAGVIQSPRHLIKEKRETATLKCYPIPRHDTVYWYQQGPGQDPQFLISFYEKMQSDKGSIPDRFSAQQFSDYHSELNMSSLELGDSALYFCASSLRGTDTQYFGPGTRLTVL.

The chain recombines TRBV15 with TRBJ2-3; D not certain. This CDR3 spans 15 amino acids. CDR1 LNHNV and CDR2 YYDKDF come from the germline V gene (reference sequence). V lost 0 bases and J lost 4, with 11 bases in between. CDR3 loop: CATSRDKLGSDTQYF. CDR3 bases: TGTGCCACCAGCAGAGATAAGTTGGGTTCAGATACGCAGTATTTT.

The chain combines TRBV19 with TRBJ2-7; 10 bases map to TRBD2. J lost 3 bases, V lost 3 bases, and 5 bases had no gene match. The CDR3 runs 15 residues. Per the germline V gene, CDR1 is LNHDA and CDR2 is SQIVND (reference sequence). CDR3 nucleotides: TGTGCCAGTAGTATCAGCCTAGCGGGAGTCTACGAGCAGTACTTC. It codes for CASSISLAGVYEQYF.

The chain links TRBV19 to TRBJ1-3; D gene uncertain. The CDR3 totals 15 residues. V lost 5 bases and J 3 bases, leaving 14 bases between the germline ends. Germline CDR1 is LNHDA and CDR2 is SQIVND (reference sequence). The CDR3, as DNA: TGTGCCAGTAGTGACCAGCGTAAATATGGAAACACCATATATTTT. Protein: CASSDQRKYGNTIYF.

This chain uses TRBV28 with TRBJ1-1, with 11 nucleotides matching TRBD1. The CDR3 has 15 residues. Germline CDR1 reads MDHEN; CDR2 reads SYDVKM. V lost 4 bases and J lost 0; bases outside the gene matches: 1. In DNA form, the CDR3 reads TGTGCCAGCAGTTGGGACAGGGGGATGAACACTGAAGCTTTCTTT. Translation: CASSWDRGMNTEAFF.

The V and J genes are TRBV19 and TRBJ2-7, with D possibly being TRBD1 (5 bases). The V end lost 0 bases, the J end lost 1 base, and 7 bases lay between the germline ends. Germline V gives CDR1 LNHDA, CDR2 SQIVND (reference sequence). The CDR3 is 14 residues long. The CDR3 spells CASSIDRGSYEQYF. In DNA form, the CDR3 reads TGTGCCAGTAGTATAGATAGGGGTTCCTACGAGCAGTACTTC.

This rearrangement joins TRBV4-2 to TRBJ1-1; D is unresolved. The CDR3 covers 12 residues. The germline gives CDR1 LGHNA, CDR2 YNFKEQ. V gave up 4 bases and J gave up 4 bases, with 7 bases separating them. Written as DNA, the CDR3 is TGTGCCAGCAGCCTCGGGAGCACTGAAGCTTTCTTT. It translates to CASSLGSTEAFF.

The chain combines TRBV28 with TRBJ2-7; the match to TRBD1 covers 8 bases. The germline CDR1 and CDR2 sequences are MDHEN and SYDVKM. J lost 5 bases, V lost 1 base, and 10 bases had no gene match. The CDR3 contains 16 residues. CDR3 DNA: TGTGCCAGCAGTTTATCAGGGGGCGAGATAAGTGACGAGCAGTACTTC. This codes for CASSLSGGEISDEQYF.

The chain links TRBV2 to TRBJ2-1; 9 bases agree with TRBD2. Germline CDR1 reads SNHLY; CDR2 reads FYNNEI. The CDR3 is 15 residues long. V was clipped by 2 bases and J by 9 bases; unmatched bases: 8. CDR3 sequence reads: CASSENSGRGSEQFF. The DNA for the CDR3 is TGTGCCAGCAGTGAAAATAGCGGGAGAGGGAGTGAGCAGTTCTTC.